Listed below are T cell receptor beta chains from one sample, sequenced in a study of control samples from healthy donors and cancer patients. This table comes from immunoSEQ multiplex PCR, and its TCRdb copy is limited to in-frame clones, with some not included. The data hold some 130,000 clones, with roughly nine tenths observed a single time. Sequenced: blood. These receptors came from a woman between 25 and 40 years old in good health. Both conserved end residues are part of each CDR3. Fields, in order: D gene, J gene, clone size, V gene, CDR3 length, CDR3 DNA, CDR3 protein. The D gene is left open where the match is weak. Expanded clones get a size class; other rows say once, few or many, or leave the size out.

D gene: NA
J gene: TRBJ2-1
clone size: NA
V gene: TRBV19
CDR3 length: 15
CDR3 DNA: TGTGCCAGTAGTATAGGAGCGGACTATGACAATGAGCAGTTCTTC
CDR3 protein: CASSIGADYDNEQFF

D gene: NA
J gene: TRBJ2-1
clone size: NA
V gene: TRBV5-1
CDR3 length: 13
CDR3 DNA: TGCGCCAGCAGACGAGACGGGTACAATGAGCAGTTCTTC
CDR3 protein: CASRRDGYNEQFF

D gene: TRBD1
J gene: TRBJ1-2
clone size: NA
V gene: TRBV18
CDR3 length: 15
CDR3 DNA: TGTGCCAGCTCACCAGTGCAGGGGGCTATAAATGGCTACACCTTC
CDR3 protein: CASSPVQGAINGYTF

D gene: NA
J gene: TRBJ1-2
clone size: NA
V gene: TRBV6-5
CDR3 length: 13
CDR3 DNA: TGTGCCAGCAGTCTTACAGGGTCGTGGGGCTACACCTTC
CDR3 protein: CASSLTGSWGYTF

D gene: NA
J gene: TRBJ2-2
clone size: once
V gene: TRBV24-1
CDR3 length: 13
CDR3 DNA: TGTGCCTCCCAGGCATTTAACACCGGGGAGCTGTTTTTT
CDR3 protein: CASQAFNTGELFF

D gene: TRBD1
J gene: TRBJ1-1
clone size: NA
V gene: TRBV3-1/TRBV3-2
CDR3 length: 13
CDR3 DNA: TGTGCCAGCAGTCGACAGGGGAACACTGAAGCTTTCTTT
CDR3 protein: CASSRQGNTEAFF

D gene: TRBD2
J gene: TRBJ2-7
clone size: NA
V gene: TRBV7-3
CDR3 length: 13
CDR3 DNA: TGTGCCAGCAGCACAACGTTAGCGGGCGAGCAGTACTTC
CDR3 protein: CASSTTLAGEQYF

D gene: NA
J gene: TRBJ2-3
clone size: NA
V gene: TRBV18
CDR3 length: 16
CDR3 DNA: TGTGCCAGCTCGCGGGACAGACTTGCTAGCACAGATACGCAGTATTTT
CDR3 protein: CASSRDRLASTDTQYF

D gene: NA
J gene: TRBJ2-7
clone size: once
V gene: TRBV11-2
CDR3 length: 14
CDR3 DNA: TGTGCCAGCAGCTTAGAATCCTCCGGGGACGAGCAGTACTTC
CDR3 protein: CASSLESSGDEQYF

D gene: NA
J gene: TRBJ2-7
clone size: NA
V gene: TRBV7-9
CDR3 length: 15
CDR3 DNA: TGTGCCAGCAGCTTAGAGGGGTATGGTAGCTACGAGCAGTACTTC
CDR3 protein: CASSLEGYGSYEQYF

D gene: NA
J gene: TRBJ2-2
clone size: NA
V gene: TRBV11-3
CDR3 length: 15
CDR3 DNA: TGTGCCAGCAGCCCCAGGTTGGGGAGCACCGGGGAGCTGTTTTTT
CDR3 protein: CASSPRLGSTGELFF

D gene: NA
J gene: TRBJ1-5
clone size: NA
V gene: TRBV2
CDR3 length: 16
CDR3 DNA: TGTGCCAGCAGTCGAAGGACGCGCGGACCCAATCAGCCCCAGCATTTT
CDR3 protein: CASSRRTRGPNQPQHF

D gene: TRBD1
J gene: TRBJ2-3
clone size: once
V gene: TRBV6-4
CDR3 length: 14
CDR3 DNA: TGTGCCAGCAGTTCAGGGGGCGCAACAGATACGCAGTATTTT
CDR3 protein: CASSSGGATDTQYF

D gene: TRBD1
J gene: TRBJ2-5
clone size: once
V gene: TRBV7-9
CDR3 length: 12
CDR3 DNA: TGTGCCAGCGACAGGGTCGGGGAGACCCAGTACTTC
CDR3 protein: CASDRVGETQYF

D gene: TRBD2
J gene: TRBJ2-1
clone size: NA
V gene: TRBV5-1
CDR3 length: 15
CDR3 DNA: TGCGCCAGCAGCTTTCAGGTCCGGGCGGGGGGTGAGCAGTTCTTC
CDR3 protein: CASSFQVRAGGEQFF

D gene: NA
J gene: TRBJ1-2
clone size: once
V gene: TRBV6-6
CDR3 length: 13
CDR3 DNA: TGTGCCAGCAGTACAGGGTTTGGCTATGGCTACACCTTC
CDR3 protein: CASSTGFGYGYTF

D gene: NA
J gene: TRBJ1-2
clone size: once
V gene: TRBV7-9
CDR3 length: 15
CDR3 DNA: TGTGCCAGCAGCCCAGAAGGTCTTCCTAACTATGGCTACACCTTC
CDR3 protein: CASSPEGLPNYGYTF

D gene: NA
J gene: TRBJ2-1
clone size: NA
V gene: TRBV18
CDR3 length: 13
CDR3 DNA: TGTGCCAGCTCACCAGTGAGTCACAATGAGCAGTTCTTC
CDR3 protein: CASSPVSHNEQFF

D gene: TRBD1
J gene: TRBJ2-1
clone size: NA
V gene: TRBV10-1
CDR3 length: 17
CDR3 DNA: TGCGCCAGCAGTCCCAACGACGACAGGGGAATCTACAATGAGCAGTTCTTC
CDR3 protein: CASSPNDDRGIYNEQFF

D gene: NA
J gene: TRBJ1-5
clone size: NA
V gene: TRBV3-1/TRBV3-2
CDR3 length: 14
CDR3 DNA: TGTGCCAGCAGCCAAGATTTGAGCAATCAGCCCCAGCATTTT
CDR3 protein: CASSQDLSNQPQHF

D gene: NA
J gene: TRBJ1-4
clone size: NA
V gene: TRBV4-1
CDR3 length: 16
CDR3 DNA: TGCGCCAGCAGCCCCGAGGGGGGGCGGGCTAATGAAAAACTGTTTTTT
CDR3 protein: CASSPEGGRANEKLFF

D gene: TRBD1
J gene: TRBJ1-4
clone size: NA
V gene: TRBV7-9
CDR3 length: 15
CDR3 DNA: TGTGCCAGCAGCTTCCTCCAGGGGGTAGATGAAAAACTGTTTTTT
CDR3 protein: CASSFLQGVDEKLFF

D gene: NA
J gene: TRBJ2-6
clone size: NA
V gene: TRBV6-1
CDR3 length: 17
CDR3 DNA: TGTGCCAGCAGTGCCCAGCCAGGTGGTGCTGGGGCCAACGTCCTGACTTTC
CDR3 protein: CASSAQPGGAGANVLTF

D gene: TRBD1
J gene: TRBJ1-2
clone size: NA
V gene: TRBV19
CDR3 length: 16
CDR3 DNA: TGTGCCAGTAGTGGCGGACAGGCCGATCCTAACTATGGCTACACCTTC
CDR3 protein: CASSGGQADPNYGYTF